The subject of this entry is one TCR beta chain. The data were taken from a study of blood T cell repertoires in COVID-19. The germline gives CDR1 SGHRS, CDR2 YFSETQ. The CDR3 runs 13 residues. V gave up 4 bases and J gave up 7 bases, with 11 bases separating them. The repertoire was sequenced with immunoSEQ multiplex PCR; TCRdb's copy has only in-frame clones and lacks some. The profile covers around 220,000 clones, with about 90% appearing a single time and over 12% taken by the ten largest. Cohorts were assigned according to the clinical history that participants reported. It was within 2 weeks before study entry that exposed participants met a COVID-19 case.

The sequence was collected from a young man who had been exposed to COVID-19. The sample consisted of PBMCs or T cells enriched from blood (not recorded which). The rearrangement uses TRBV5-1 and TRBJ1-4; D is undetermined. DNA for the CDR3: TGCGCCAGCAGCGCCGAGGTGGGTGAAAAACTGTTTTTT. It encodes CASSAEVGEKLFF.